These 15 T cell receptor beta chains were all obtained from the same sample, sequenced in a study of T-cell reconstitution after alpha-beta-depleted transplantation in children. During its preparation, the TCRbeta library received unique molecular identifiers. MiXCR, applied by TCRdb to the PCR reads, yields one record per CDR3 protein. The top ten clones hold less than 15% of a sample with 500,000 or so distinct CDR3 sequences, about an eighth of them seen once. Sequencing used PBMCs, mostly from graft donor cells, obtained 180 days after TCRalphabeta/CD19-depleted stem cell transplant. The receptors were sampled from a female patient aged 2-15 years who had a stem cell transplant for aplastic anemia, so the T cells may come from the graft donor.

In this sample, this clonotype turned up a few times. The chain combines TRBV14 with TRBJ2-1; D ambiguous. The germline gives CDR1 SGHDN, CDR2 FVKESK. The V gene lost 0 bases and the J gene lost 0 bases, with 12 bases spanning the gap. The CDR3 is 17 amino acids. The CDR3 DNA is TGTGCCAGCAGCCAAGAAGTGAGTGCGATCTCCTACAATGAGCAGTTCTTC. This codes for CASSQEVSAISYNEQFF. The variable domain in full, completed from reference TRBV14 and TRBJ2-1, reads EAGVTQFPSHSVIEKGQTVTLRCDPISGHDNLYWYRRVMGKEIKFLLHFVKESKQDESGMPNNRFLAERTGGTYSTLKVQPAELEDSGVYFCASSQEVSAISYNEQFFGPGTRLTVL.

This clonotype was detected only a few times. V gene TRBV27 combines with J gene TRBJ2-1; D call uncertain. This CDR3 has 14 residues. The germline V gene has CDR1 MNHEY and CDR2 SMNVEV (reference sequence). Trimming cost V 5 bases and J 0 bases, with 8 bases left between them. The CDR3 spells CASSRSASYNEQFF. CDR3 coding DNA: TGTGCCAGCAGTCGGAGCGCCTCCTACAATGAGCAGTTCTTC.

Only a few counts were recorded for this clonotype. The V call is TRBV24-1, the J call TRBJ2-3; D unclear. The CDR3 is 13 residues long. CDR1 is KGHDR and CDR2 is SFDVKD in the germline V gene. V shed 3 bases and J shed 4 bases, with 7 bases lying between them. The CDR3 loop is CATSDLSPDTQYF. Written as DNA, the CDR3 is TGTGCCACCAGTGATCTGTCGCCAGATACGCAGTATTTT.

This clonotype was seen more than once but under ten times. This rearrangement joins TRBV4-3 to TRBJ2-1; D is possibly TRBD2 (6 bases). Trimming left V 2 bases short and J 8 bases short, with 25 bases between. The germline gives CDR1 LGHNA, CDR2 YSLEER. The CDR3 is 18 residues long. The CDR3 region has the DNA TGCGCCAGCAGCCAACCCCAAGGAGGGCCTAGTCGAATGGATGAGCAGTTCTTC. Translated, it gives CASSQPQGGPSRMDEQFF.

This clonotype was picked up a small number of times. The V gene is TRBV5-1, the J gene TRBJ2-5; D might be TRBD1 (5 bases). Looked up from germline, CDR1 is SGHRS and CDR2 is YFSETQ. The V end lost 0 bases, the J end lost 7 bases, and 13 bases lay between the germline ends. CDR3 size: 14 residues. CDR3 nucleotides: TGCGCCAGCAGCTTGGCCAGCACAACAGGGACCCAGTACTTC. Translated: CASSLASTTGTQYF.

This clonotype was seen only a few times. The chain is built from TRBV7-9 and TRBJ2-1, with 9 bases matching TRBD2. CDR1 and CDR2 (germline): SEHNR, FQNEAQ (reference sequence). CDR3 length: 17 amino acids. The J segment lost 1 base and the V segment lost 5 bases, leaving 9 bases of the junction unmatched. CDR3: CASSPPLAGRSYNEQFF. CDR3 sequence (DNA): TGTGCCAGCAGCCCACCCCTAGCGGGAAGGTCCTACAATGAGCAGTTCTTC.

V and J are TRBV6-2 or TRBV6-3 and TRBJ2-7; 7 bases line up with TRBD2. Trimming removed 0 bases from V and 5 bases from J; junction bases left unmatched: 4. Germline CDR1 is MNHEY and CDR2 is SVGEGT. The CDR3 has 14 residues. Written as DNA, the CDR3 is TGTGCCAGCAGTTACTCGGGAGGGCCCAACGAGCAGTACTTC. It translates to CASSYSGGPNEQYF.

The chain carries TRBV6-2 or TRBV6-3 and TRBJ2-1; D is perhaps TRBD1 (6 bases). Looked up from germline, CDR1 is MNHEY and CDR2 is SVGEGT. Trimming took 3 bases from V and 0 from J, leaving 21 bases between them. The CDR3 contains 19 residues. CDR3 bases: TGTGCCAGCAGTTATTTACGGAGTTTAGGGGGATTCTCCTACAATGAGCAGTTCTTC. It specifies CASSYLRSLGGFSYNEQFF.

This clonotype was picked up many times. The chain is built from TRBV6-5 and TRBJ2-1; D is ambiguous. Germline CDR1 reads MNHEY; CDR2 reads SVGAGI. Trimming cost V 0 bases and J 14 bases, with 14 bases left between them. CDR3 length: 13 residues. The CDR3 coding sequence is TGTGCCAGCAGTTACTCGTCAGCAGAAGGCGAGTTCTTC. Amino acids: CASSYSSAEGEFF.

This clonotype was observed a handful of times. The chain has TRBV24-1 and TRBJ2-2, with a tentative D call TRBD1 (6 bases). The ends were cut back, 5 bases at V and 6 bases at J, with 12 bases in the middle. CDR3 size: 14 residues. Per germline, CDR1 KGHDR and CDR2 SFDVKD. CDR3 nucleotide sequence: TGTGCCACCAGTGGGGGGCTTAGAGCCGGGGAGCTGTTTTTT. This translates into CATSGGLRAGELFF.

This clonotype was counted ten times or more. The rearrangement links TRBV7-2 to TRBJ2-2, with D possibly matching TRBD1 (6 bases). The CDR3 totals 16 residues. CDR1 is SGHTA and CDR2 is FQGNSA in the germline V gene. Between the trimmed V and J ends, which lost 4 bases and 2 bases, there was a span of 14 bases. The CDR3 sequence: CASSSPGHRNTGELFF. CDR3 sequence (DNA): TGTGCCAGCAGCTCTCCGGGACACCGAAACACCGGGGAGCTGTTTTTT. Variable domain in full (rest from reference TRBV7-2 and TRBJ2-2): GAGVSQSPSNKVTEKGKDVELRCDPISGHTALYWYRQSLGQGLEFLIYFQGNSAPDKSGLPSDRFSAERTGGSVSTLTIQRTQQEDSAVYLCASSSPGHRNTGELFFGEGSRLTVL.

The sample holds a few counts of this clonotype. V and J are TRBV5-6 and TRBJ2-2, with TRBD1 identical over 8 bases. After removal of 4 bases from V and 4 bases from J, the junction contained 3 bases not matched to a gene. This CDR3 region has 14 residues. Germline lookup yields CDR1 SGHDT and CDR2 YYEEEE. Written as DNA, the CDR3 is TGTGCCAGCAGCCGACAGGGGTTCACCGGGGAGCTGTTTTTT. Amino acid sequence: CASSRQGFTGELFF.

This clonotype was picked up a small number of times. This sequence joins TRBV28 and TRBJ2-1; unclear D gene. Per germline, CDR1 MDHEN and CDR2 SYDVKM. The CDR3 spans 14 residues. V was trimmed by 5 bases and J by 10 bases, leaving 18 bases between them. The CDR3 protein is CASSPQSRAKEQFF. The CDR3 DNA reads TGTGCCAGCAGTCCCCAGAGTCGGGCTAAAGAGCAGTTCTTC.

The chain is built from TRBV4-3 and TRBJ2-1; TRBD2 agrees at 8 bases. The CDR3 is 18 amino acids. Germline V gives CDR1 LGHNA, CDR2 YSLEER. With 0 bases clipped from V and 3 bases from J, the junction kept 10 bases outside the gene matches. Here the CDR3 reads CASSQDGIASGFYNEQFF. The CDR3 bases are TGCGCCAGCAGCCAAGATGGGATTGCTAGCGGGTTCTACAATGAGCAGTTCTTC.

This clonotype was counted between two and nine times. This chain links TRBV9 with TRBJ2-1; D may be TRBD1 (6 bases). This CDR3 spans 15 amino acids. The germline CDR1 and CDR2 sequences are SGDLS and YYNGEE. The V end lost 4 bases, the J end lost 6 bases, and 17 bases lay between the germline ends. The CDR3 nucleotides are TGTGCCAGCAGCCCCCGTGGGGGCAGAGGCAATGAGCAGTTCTTC. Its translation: CASSPRGGRGNEQFF.